A selection of T cell receptor beta chains follows, all from one sample in a study of CD8 T cell repertoires and HIV-1 epitope variants. Their antigen targets remain unknown. The assay was immunoSEQ multiplex PCR, and TCRdb's table has in-frame clones only and misses some. The sample records 4,000 to 5,500 clones, around three fifths being singletons. Sequenced: cultured CD8+ T cells derived from PBMCs. Every receptor here comes from a male donor with HIV. CDR3s include the opening cysteine and the closing phenylalanine or tryptophan. The D gene is left open where the match is weak. For some rows the clone size is stated as once, few or many, or as a class when expanded; others skip it.

V gene	clone size	D gene	J gene	CDR3 protein	CDR3 DNA
TRBV10-1	-	TRBD1	TRBJ2-5	CASSTGGAEETQYF	TGCGCCAGCAGCACAGGGGGCGCGGAGGAGACCCAGTACTTC
TRBV5-4	-	TRBD2	TRBJ2-2	CASSLAEREGLGELFF	TGTGCCAGCAGCTTGGCCGAGCGGGAGGGCCTCGGGGAGCTGTTTTTT
TRBV6-1	-	TRBD2	TRBJ2-1	CASLSGRGGNEQFF	TGTGCCAGCCTGAGCGGGAGGGGGGGCAATGAGCAGTTCTTC
TRBV10-2	-	-	TRBJ2-3	CASSESWDSSTDTQYF	TGCGCCAGCAGTGAGTCGTGGGACTCAAGCACAGATACGCAGTATTTT
TRBV9	few	-	TRBJ2-3	CASTLINPGAYF	TGTGCCAGCACCCTAATTAACCCAGGGGCGTATTTT
TRBV28	-	-	TRBJ1-1	CASSGTHMNTEAFF	TGTGCCAGCAGTGGGACACACATGAACACTGAAGCTTTCTTT
TRBV19	-	-	TRBJ1-4	CASRDGAEKLFF	TGTGCCAGTAGGGACGGCGCGGAAAAACTGTTTTTT
TRBV6-1	-	-	TRBJ2-7	CASSPPEKASYEQYF	TGTGCCAGCAGTCCCCCCGAGAAGGCCTCCTACGAGCAGTACTTC
TRBV28	-	-	TRBJ2-7	CASSLLDSYEQYF	TGTGCCAGCAGTTTATTAGACAGCTACGAGCAGTACTTC
TRBV19	few	TRBD1	TRBJ1-1	CASSPGQGPYGDTEAFF	TGTGCCAGTAGTCCGGGACAGGGACCATATGGGGACACTGAAGCTTTCTTT
TRBV7-8	-	TRBD2	TRBJ2-5	CASSFGSGEETQYF	TGTGCCAGCAGCTTCGGAAGCGGGGAAGAGACCCAGTACTTC
TRBV4-2	-	-	TRBJ2-1	CASSQGRGDEQFF	TGTGCCAGCAGCCAAGGCAGGGGCGATGAGCAGTTCTTC
TRBV7-9	-	-	TRBJ1-2	CASSVGTEHPNGYTF	TGTGCCAGCAGCGTAGGGACTGAGCACCCTAATGGCTACACCTTC
TRBV28	-	-	TRBJ2-1	CASSLSTNRVNEQFF	TGTGCCAGCAGTTTATCAACAAACAGGGTCAATGAGCAGTTCTTC
TRBV19	-	TRBD1	TRBJ2-1	CASSMAGQGINEQFF	TGTGCCAGTAGTATGGCGGGACAGGGGATTAATGAGCAGTTCTTC
TRBV7-6	-	TRBD2	TRBJ2-1	CASSLRRLAGGSNNEQFF	TGTGCCAGCAGCTTACGGCGGCTAGCGGGGGGGTCCAACAATGAGCAGTTCTTC
TRBV29-1	-	-	TRBJ1-5	CSVVGRAGSDQPQHF	TGCAGCGTTGTGGGTCGGGCCGGGTCCGATCAGCCCCAGCATTTT
TRBV4-1	few	-	TRBJ1-1	CASSQAVRLDWTEAFF	TGCGCCAGCAGCCAAGCGGTTAGGCTCGATTGGACTGAAGCTTTCTTT
TRBV28	-	-	TRBJ2-1	CASTRARGSYNEQFF	TGTGCCAGCACCCGCGCCAGGGGCTCCTACAATGAGCAGTTCTTC
TRBV27	-	-	TRBJ2-7	CASSVPTGEGYEQYF	TGTGCCAGCAGTGTCCCGACAGGGGAGGGCTACGAGCAGTACTTC
TRBV13	few	-	TRBJ2-7	CASSSWADYEQYF	TGTGCCAGCAGTTCGTGGGCGGACTACGAGCAGTACTTC
TRBV28	-	-	TRBJ1-2	CASSLLEGDYGYTF	TGTGCCAGCAGTTTATTGGAGGGAGACTATGGCTACACCTTC
TRBV9	-	-	TRBJ2-1	CASSDHLSGASLREQFF	TGTGCCAGCAGCGACCATCTCTCGGGCGCAAGTTTACGGGAGCAGTTCTTC
TRBV11-2	-	TRBD2	TRBJ2-2	CASSPLAGVSGELFF	TGTGCCAGCAGCCCCCTAGCGGGAGTATCCGGGGAGCTGTTTTTT
TRBV5-1	-	TRBD2	TRBJ2-1	CASSTSLAGADNEQFF	TGCGCCAGCTCCACCTCCCTAGCGGGCGCTGACAATGAGCAGTTCTTC
TRBV6-5	once	-	TRBJ1-1	CASSVQGENTEAFF	TGTGCCAGCAGTGTACAGGGCGAGAACACTGAAGCTTTCTTT
TRBV5-4	few	-	TRBJ1-1	CASSLGTNTEAFF	TGTGCCAGCAGCTTGGGGACGAACACTGAAGCTTTCTTT
TRBV7-9	-	-	TRBJ1-1	CASSLFSGDTEAFF	TGTGCCAGCAGCTTATTTTCAGGGGACACTGAAGCTTTCTTT
TRBV5-8	once	-	TRBJ2-6	CASSLQPSGANVLTF	TGTGCCAGCAGCTTACAGCCTTCTGGGGCCAACGTCCTGACTTTC
TRBV6-5	-	-	TRBJ1-1	CASSYSGPLGNTEAFF	TGTGCCAGCAGTTACTCGGGCCCTCTAGGGAACACTGAAGCTTTCTTT
TRBV28	once	TRBD1	TRBJ2-5	CASSSDRGEETQYF	TGTGCCAGCAGTTCGGACAGGGGGGAGGAGACCCAGTACTTC
TRBV6-5	-	-	TRBJ2-5	CASSPWGRKETQYF	TGTGCCAGCAGCCCGTGGGGCAGAAAGGAGACCCAGTACTTC
TRBV19	-	TRBD1	TRBJ2-2	CASSIGSGQVGPWDTGELFF	TGTGCCAGTAGTATCGGCTCGGGACAGGTCGGGCCTTGGGACACCGGGGAGCTGTTTTTT